This T cell receptor beta chain emerged from a study of regulatory T cells in long-lasting Graves disease (dated by TCRdb to the early 2020s). The study in broad terms: Persistent Graves' disease was defined as persistently positive TSH receptor autoantibodies together with antithyroid drug treatment for over 5 years. Peripheral blood TCR sequencing and RNA sequencing compared persistent Graves' disease patients with newly diagnosed Graves' disease patients. The study was conducted in China and was registered as a clinical trial. Persistent Graves' disease patients in the clinical cohort had taken antithyroid drugs for roughly ten years on average. A total of 35 or so samples were covered by TCR sequencing, comprising approximately 13 persistent and 20 or so newly diagnosed Graves' disease patients.

Receptors were amplified or captured by multiplex PCR. TCRdb shows the sequencer as Illumina HiSeq 4000. CDR3 regions were amplified by Arm-PCR with iRepertoire HTBI primers to construct TCR beta libraries. PCR products were gel purified before sequencing. The source study handled its data this way. Across samples, some 62 TRBV and 14 TRBJ segments were identified and used for gene usage analysis of CDR3 amino acid clonotypes. Filtered high-quality paired reads were merged into contigs using COPE and FqMerger. Contigs were aligned with BLAST to IMGT TRBV, TRBD and TRBJ reference genes, and CDR3 was defined per IMGT. Clonotypes above 0.1% frequency were classified as highly expanded clones. Shannon entropy served as the measure of repertoire diversity, while the Gini coefficient captured V-J evenness. Public clonotypes were defined as clonotypes shared by more than one individual. TCRdb's own reprocessing of the public reads used fastp at Q25 and MiXCR and kept productive beta chains. Each CDR3 protein gets just one entry, which takes the most common genes and DNA from the rows behind it. The V and J calls shown here were made by TCRdb, not taken from the authors' results. The sample data list 500,000 to 800,000 distinct CDR3 sequences, and about 32% of these were observed just once. The biggest ten clones account for around 42% of the sample.

Results the study describes overall, beyond this receptor: As a limitation, the authors acknowledged that the small sample size may reduce accuracy. Peripheral blood alone was examined, since thyroid tissue, which constituted the primary lesion, could not be accessed. Only the TCR beta chain was sequenced and analyzed. Compared with newly diagnosed patients, patients with persistent Graves' disease had lower TCR Shannon entropy and fewer highly expanded clones, which suggests clonal expansion. More public clonotypes were shared among persistent patients (roughly 2,700) than among newly diagnosed patients (966). TRBV28, TRBJ1-2 and TRBJ2-5 were preferentially used in persistent disease, while TRBV20-1 and TRBJ2-1 were favored in newly diagnosed disease.

The intended sense of this specimen's time point label: persistent/refractory GD, antithyroid drugs over 5 years with positive TRAb. For both TCR sequencing and RNA sequencing, RNA was extracted from PBMCs using TRIzol. The diagnosis of Graves' disease followed American Thyroid Association guidelines. Recruitment of patients was carried out at an endocrinology department in Xi'an, China. Each patient gave approximately 10 milliliters of peripheral blood, collected in an EDTA anticoagulant tube. Ficoll Paque Plus density gradient separation was used to isolate PBMCs, and no further T cell sorting was done. An Agilent 2100 Bioanalyzer and agarose gel were used to check RNA quality, and a NanoDrop 2000 was used to measure RNA concentration. The cysteine opens and the phenylalanine closes a CDR3 of 14 amino acids. Of the read, only the CDR3 DNA is kept; its 42 bases are in frame from base 1. Unmatched junction bases come to 8, with V trimmed by 6 bases and J by 6 bases. CDR1 and CDR2 are drawn from the germline V gene: ENHRY, SYGVKD.

Turning to this clonotype: Its antigen is still unknown. Qualities for individual bases were not recorded, and no much larger clone is one base off.

The receptor was derived from a female donor with Graves disease. The material was peripheral blood mononuclear cells (PBMCs), obtained when the disease was refractory, from a patient treated with antithyroid drugs. Here the chain combines TRBV10-3 and TRBJ1-5; the junction holds 7 bases that match TRBD1. In nucleotides, the sequence is TGTGCCATCAGGGAGGCGCAGGGGGGTCAGCCCCAGCATTTT. Translated, it reads CAIREAQGGQPQHF.